What follows describes a single TCR beta chain. Its antigen is not known. These data come from a study of shared clonotypes between healthy human individuals. The CDR3 is 9 amino acids. Study results and limitations: Several donors showed sharing of approximately 5% of naive CD4 clonotypes.

In the study's own analysis: ImmunoSEQ yielded junction-only sequences lacking quality scores, so filtering differed. Generated by immunoSEQ multiplex PCR, the TCRdb table keeps only in-frame clones and is missing some. V, J and clone size were drawn from that table, and D and trimming were deduced from the DNA. In the table there are 1.6 million or so clones, about 98.5% of which are singletons. The chain is built from TRBV21-1 and TRBJ2-4; the table assigns TRBD2, which was not confirmed against the DNA. TRBV21-1 is given as a pseudogene. The receptor was derived from a man aged 25-40 years in good health. Input material: naive CD4+ T cells sorted from blood. Subset in this sample: CD45RA+ positively selected. CDR3 loop: CASSNLRTF. The CDR3 DNA is TGTGCCAGCAGCAACCTTCGGACTTTC.